Described below is a single TCR beta chain sequence and its context. Its antigen is still unknown. The data derive from a study of cytomegalovirus exposure and HLA in healthy donors. Study-wide results and limits: Highly shared variants forming one cluster were likely a sequencing artifact. Cytomegalovirus-associated TCR beta chains were listed, numbering around 150.

Germline CDR1 LGHNA, CDR2 YSLEER. The CDR3 runs 15 residues. Trimming took off 4 bases at V and 7 bases at J, with 17 bases between the two ends. 13 Jbeta primers and 60 Vbeta primers were used for the PCR. The repertoire was sequenced with immunoSEQ multiplex PCR; TCRdb's copy has only in-frame clones and lacks some. The top ten clones hold roughly a fifth of a sample with tens of thousands of clones, around 70% of them seen once. The TCR originated in a woman aged 60-75 years in good health and CMV-seropositive. The specimen sequenced was PBMCs. The J gene is TRBJ2-4, the V gene TRBV4-3, with D possibly matching TRBD2 (6 bases). Here the CDR3 reads CASSPLLGGTNIQYF. Written as DNA, the CDR3 is TGCGCCAGCAGCCCTCTCCTCGGGGGTACCAACATTCAGTACTTC.